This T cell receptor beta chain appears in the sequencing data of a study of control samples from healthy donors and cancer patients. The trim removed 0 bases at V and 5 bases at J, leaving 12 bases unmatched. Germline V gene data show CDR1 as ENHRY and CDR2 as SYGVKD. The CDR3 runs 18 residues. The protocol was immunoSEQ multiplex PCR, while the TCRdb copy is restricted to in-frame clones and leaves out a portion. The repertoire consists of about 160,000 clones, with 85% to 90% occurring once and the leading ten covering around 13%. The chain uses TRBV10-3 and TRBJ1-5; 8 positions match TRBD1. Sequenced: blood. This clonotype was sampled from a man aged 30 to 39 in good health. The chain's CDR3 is CAISESISGTGGDQPQHF. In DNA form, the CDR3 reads TGTGCCATCAGTGAGTCTATCTCCGGGACAGGAGGGGATCAGCCCCAGCATTTT.